These 9 T cell receptor beta chains came from one sample sequenced in a study of blood T cell repertoires in COVID-19. The method was immunoSEQ multiplex PCR; TCRdb's version includes in-frame clones alone and lacks a portion of them. The sample shows approximately 200,000 clones, around 87% of them seen only once. Material for sequencing was PBMCs or T cells enriched from blood (not recorded which). The receptors were gathered from a woman aged 25 to 39 who had recovered from COVID-19.

V gene TRBV29-1 combines with J gene TRBJ1-1, with TRBD1 as a possible D gene (5 bases). This CDR3 has 12 residues. Germline-derived CDR1 and CDR2 are SQVTM and ANQGSEA. The V end lost 3 bases, the J end lost 6 bases, and 11 bases lay between the germline ends. Here the CDR3 DNA reads TGCAGCGTTGATCAGGGCAGGGCTGAAGCTTTCTTT. Translating it yields CSVDQGRAEAFF.

This clone was observed once. This rearrangement joins TRBV27 to TRBJ2-7; D is possibly TRBD2 (5 bases). This CDR3 is built from 16 residues. Germline CDR1 MNHEY, CDR2 SMNVEV (reference sequence). V lost 3 bases to trimming and J lost 3 bases, with 18 bases between them. This CDR3 reads CASSLGLGVRNYEQYF. Written as DNA, the CDR3 is TGTGCCAGCAGTTTGGGTCTCGGGGTTAGGAACTACGAGCAGTACTTC.

This clone is labeled medium-sized. Other DNA sequences of this sample code for an identical CDR3. This chain uses TRBV27 with TRBJ1-1; tentative D call: TRBD1 (5 bases). Trimming removed 6 bases from V and 1 base from J, with 9 bases in between. Germline V CDR1 and CDR2: MNHEY, SMNVEV (reference sequence). The CDR3 contains 13 residues. CDR3 bases: TGTGCCAGCAGCCTGGGGGGGAACACTGAAGCTTTCTTT. Its protein product is CASSLGGNTEAFF.

V is TRBV6-9 and J is TRBJ1-5, with 8 bases fitting TRBD1. Germline-derived CDR1 and CDR2 are MNHGY and SVAAGI. This CDR3 is 21 amino acids long. V trimming: 5 bases; J trimming: 4 bases; junction bases outside the gene matches: 25. The CDR3 DNA reads TGTGCCAGCAGTAAGTCTGACAGGGGCCCCCCGGAATCCGTAAAAAATCAGCCCCAGCATTTT. It yields the protein CASSKSDRGPPESVKNQPQHF.

This CDR3 is CASSQDSSGRAFSEQFF. The CDR3 bases are TGCGCCAGCAGCCAAGACTCTAGCGGGAGGGCCTTTTCTGAGCAGTTCTTC. The chain links TRBV4-3 to TRBJ2-1, with 12 bases lining up with TRBD2. V lost 0 bases and J lost 9; bases outside the gene matches: 9. CDR3 length equals 17 residues. Looked up from germline, CDR1 is LGHNA and CDR2 is YSLEER.

This clone was seen a few times. V is TRBV19 and J is TRBJ1-1; D perhaps matches TRBD1 (6 bases). The CDR3 contains 13 residues. Germline V gene lookup returns CDR1 LNHDA and CDR2 SQIVND (reference sequence). The V end lost 6 bases, the J end lost 6 bases, and 14 bases lay between the germline ends. This CDR3 reads CASSRTAKPEAFF. The CDR3 nucleotides are TGTGCCAGTAGCCGGACAGCGAAGCCTGAAGCTTTCTTT.

This chain connects TRBV15 to TRBJ1-1; TRBD1 agrees at 7 bases. This CDR3 region has 15 residues. V trimming: 4 bases; J trimming: 0 bases; junction bases outside the gene matches: 5. Germline loops: CDR1 LNHNV, CDR2 YYDKDF (reference sequence). The CDR3 reads CATSNQQGMNTEAFF. CDR3 sequence (DNA): TGTGCCACCAGCAACCAACAGGGGATGAACACTGAAGCTTTCTTT.

The rearrangement links TRBV13 to TRBJ2-7, with 7 bases identical to TRBD1. V shed 4 bases and J 0 bases; nucleotides not matched to a gene: 3. The V gene's germline CDR1 is PRHDT and CDR2 FYEKMQ (reference sequence). This CDR3 has 14 residues. The DNA for the CDR3 is TGTGCCAGCAGCTCCCGGACAGGCTCCTACGAGCAGTACTTC. Translation gives CASSSRTGSYEQYF. Full variable domain (remainder filled in from reference TRBV13 and TRBJ2-7): AAGVIQSPRHLIKEKRETATLKCYPIPRHDTVYWYQQGPGQDPQFLISFYEKMQSDKGSIPDRFSAQQFSDYHSELNMSSLELGDSALYFCASSSRTGSYEQYFGPGTRLTVT.

The rearrangement links TRBV5-4 to TRBJ1-6; TRBD1 agrees at 7 bases. The CDR3 contains 14 residues. The V gene's germline CDR1 is SGHNT and CDR2 YYREEE (reference sequence). J was trimmed by 9 bases and V by 0 bases; bases with no gene match: 3. CDR3 protein: CASSLGQGRSPLHF. The CDR3 DNA reads as TGTGCCAGCAGCTTGGGACAGGGTCGTTCACCCCTCCACTTT.